This T cell receptor beta chain was documented in a study of T cell responses to AZD1222 COVID-19 vaccine. Study overall: Both about-4-week and about-12-week second-dose recipients were combined.

The ends lost 0 bases at V and 5 bases at J; junction bases unmatched: 3. CDR3 length equals 16 residues. Germline V gene lookup returns CDR1 LNHDA and CDR2 SQIVND (reference sequence). Generated by immunoSEQ multiplex PCR, the TCRdb table keeps only in-frame clones and is missing some. The sample lists some 140,000 clones, 93% occurring once. Study-wide findings and caveats: At baseline, just 5 or 6 AZD1222 recipients tested seropositive.

Turning to this clone: What it binds is not known.

This TCR derives from an adult in good health. The genes are TRBV19 and TRBJ2-1; TRBD2 agrees at 11 bases. The material was peripheral blood, obtained on day 0 of AZD1222 vaccination. The CDR3 spells CASSIDPSGGHNEQFF. Written as DNA, the CDR3 is TGTGCCAGTAGTATAGACCCTAGCGGGGGGCACAATGAGCAGTTCTTC. Based on the CDR3 plus reference TRBV19 and TRBJ2-1, the full variable domain is DGGITQSPKYLFRKEGQNVTLSCEQNLNHDAMYWYRQDPGQGLRLIYYSQIVNDFQKGDIAEGYSVSREKKESFPLTVTSAQKNPTAFYLCASSIDPSGGHNEQFFGPGTRLTVL.